The present T cell receptor beta chain was sequenced within a study of blood T cell repertoires in COVID-19 (dated by TCRdb to about 2020). About the full investigation: Samples covering the acute and convalescent phases of COVID-19 were provided by collaborators in the United States, Italy and Spain. The prospective study material was composed of cDNA or gDNA derived from T cells, B-cell-depleted T cells, or PBMCs. The repertoires were made available in a free public database intended to serve as a resource for research on the immune response to SARS-CoV-2. The dataset comprised deeply sampled blood TCRbeta repertoires from subjects exposed to, actively infected with, or recovered from COVID-19. The samples were drawn from two sources: the first 160 participants of the ongoing ImmuneRACE study, and some 1,300 subjects contributed by 6 global collaborators. Where available, HLA class I and class II types were taken from metadata supplied by the sample provider and were not determined by assay-based typing. A de-identified subject ID, COVID-19 status, age in years and sex were almost always included in the sample metadata. Study-level results and caveats: The amount of clinical and demographic metadata varied by source and participant and was provided uncurated.

As concerns this clone: This clone's antigen is unknown. Nothing much larger sits one base from this clone, and base qualities are not available.

Participants in the prospective study were enrolled through a virtual design, were aged roughly 18 to 100 years, and lived in 20 to 30 United States geographic areas. To assign participants to cohorts, the prospective study relied on clinical history that participants themselves reported in a screening survey and a study questionnaire. Recovered participants in ImmuneRACE Cohort 3 were defined by two consecutive negative NP/OP PCR tests, clearance by a healthcare professional, or resolution of symptoms. In the prospective study, whole blood, serum and a nasopharyngeal or oropharyngeal swab were collected from each participant by mobile phlebotomists. Prospective study participants could optionally give additional blood draws and questionnaires over an approximately two-month period. Blood samples from the prospective study were shipped frozen or at room temperature prior to DNA extraction. At the junction V is shortened by 6 bases and J by 1 base; bases outside the gene matches: 2. The germline V gene encodes CDR1 LNHDA and CDR2 SQIVND (reference sequence). Including the terminal cysteine and phenylalanine, the CDR3 comprises 15 residues. Of the read, only the CDR3 DNA is kept; its 45 bases are in frame from base 1.

TCRbeta CDR3 regions were amplified from genomic DNA using the immunoSEQ Assay, a bias-controlled multiplex PCR. The study's processing was this. Nucleated cell counts per sample were estimated from amplification of reference gene primers within the assay. To quantify the absolute abundance of each unique TCRbeta CDR3 rearrangement, sequence reads were collapsed and filtered. For each sample, productive Simpson clonality was calculated by taking the square root of Simpson's diversity index across productive rearrangements. The table comes from immuneACCESS by way of TCRdb, which keeps in-frame sequences with V and J called. Part of the clones is missing from these tables; in studies checked, under half for an unresolved V gene and the rest for unknown reasons. V, J and clone size were drawn from that table, and D and trimming were deduced from the DNA. The sample includes around 310,000 clones, with 88% observed a single time. The top ten hold about 5% of the sample.

The sequence links TRBV19 to TRBJ2-2; the central 10 bases match TRBD2. The source of this sequence is a young man who had recovered from COVID-19. Sequencing used PBMCs or T cells enriched from blood (not recorded which). Here is the DNA: TGTGCCAGTAGCACTAGCGGGGTGAACACCGGGGAGCTGTTTTTT. Its product reads: CASSTSGVNTGELFF. When the CDR3 is completed using the reference TRBV19 and TRBJ2-2 genes on either side, the full variable domain is DGGITQSPKYLFRKEGQNVTLSCEQNLNHDAMYWYRQDPGQGLRLIYYSQIVNDFQKGDIAEGYSVSREKKESFPLTVTSAQKNPTAFYLCASSTSGVNTGELFFGEGSRLTVL.